A single TCR beta chain is shown here with its context. Full-length variable regions came from constant-region reverse primers plus semi-nested Nested Universal Primer A PCR. TCRdb analysed the 5' RACE reads with MiXCR anew, one entry per CDR3 protein. The sample records about 40,000 distinct CDR3 sequences, approximately 20% being singletons. Specimen: naive CD4+ T cells sorted from a lymph node. The subset is: naive CD4+ T cells, CD4+CD45RA+CD25-. This clonotype was obtained from a female donor with breast cancer.

In nucleotides, the CDR3 is TGTGCCAGCAGCCTCGGGACCCACGGGTACACCGGGGAGCTGTTTTTT. Its protein product is CASSLGTHGYTGELFF. The chain has TRBV7-9 and TRBJ2-2; D is possibly TRBD1 or TRBD2 (5 bases each). Germline CDR1 is SEHNR and CDR2 is FQNEAQ (reference sequence). The CDR3 runs 16 residues. The V end was cut by 5 bases, the J end by 3 bases, with 16 bases between.